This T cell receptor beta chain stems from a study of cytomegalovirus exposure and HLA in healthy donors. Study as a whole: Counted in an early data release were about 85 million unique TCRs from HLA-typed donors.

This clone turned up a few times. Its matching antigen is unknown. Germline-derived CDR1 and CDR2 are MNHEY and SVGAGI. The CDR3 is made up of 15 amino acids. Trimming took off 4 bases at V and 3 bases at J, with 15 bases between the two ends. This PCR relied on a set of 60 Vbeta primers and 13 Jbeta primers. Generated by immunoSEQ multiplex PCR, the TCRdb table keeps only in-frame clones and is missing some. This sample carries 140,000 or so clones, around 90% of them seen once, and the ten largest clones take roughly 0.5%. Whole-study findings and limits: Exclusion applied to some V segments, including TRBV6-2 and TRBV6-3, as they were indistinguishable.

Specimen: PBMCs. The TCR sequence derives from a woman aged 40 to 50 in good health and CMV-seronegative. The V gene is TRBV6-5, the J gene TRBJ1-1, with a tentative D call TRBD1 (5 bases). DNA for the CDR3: TGTGCCAGCAGTTCTCCCGGGTCGGGGGACACTGAAGCTTTCTTT. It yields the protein CASSSPGSGDTEAFF.